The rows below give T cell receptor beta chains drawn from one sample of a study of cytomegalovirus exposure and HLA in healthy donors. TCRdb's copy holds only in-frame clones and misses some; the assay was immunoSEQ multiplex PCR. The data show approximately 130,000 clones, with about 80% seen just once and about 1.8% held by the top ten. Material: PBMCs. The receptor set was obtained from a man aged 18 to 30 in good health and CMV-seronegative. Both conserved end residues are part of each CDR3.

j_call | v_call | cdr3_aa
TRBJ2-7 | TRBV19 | CATAAGGTTEQYF
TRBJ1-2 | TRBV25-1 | CASSDPGTGGQRDGYTF
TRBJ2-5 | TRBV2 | CASSVSGLAGGQETQYF
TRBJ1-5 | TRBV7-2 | CASSLVGNQPQHF
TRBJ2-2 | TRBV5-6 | CASSRAGFRANTGELFF
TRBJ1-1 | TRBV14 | CASSRSGGTNAEAFF
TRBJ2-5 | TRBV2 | CASSGQGIGETQYF
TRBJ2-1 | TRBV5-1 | CASSGTGTSYNEQFF
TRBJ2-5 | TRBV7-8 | CASSLDGQGGQETQYF
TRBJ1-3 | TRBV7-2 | CASSSAGQGSGNTIYF
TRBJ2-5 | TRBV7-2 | CASSLAGGTVKETQYF
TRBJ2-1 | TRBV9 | CASSVVGGSGYNEQFF
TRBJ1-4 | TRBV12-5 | CASGGATGGFEKLFF
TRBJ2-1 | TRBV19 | CASSPTGVPYNEQFF
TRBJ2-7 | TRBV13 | CASSWGQGPLEQYF
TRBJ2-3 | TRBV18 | CASSPGTPSSTDTQYF
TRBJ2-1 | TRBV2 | CASTGGVWGTTRTDEQFF
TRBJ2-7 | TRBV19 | CASSNWYRDYEQYF
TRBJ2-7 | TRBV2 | CASSAGFDEQYF
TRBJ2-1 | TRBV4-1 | CASSQGDREQFF
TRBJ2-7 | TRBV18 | CASSPGQGTLYEQYF
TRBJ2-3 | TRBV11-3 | CASTSRHEGDTQYF
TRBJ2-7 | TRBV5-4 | CASNRGGREQYF
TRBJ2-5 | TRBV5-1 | CASSLWTAQETQYF
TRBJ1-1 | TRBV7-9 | CASRHRDRGHEAFF
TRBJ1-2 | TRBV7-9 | CSSSLAGQLKNGYTF
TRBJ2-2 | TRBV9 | CASSVEADGRTGELFF
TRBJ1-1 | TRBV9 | CASSVGTGVNTEAFF
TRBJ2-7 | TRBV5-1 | CASSLGGLYEQYF